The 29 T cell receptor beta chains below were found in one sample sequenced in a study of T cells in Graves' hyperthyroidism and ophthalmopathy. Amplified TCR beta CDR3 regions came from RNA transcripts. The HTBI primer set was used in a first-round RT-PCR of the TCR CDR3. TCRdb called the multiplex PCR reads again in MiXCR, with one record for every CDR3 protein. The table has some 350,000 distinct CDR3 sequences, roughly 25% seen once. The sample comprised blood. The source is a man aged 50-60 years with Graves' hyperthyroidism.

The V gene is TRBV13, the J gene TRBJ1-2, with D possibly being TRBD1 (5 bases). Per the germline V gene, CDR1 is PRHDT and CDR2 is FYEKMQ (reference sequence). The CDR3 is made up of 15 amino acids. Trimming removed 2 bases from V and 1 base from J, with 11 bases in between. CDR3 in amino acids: CASSLKGSFNYGYTF. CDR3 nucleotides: TGTGCCAGCAGCTTAAAGGGGAGTTTTAACTATGGCTACACCTTC.

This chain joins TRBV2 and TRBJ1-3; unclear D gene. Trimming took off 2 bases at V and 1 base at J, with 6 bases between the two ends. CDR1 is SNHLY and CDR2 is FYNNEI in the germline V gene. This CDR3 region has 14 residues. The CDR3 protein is CASSEPRSGNTIYF. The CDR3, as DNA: TGTGCCAGCAGTGAACCAAGATCTGGAAACACCATATATTTT.

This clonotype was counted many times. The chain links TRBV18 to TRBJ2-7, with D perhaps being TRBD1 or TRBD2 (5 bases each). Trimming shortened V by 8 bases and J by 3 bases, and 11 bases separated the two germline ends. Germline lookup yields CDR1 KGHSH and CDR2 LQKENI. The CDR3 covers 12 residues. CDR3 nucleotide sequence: TGTGCCAGCCCTCGGGGCGTCTACGAGCAGTACTTC. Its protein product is CASPRGVYEQYF.

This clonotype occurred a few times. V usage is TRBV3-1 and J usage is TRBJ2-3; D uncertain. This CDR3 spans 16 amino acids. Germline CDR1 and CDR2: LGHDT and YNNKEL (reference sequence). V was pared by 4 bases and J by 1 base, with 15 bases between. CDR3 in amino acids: CASSPNWVRGTDTQYF. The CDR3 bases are TGTGCCAGCAGCCCCAACTGGGTTCGTGGCACAGATACGCAGTATTTT.

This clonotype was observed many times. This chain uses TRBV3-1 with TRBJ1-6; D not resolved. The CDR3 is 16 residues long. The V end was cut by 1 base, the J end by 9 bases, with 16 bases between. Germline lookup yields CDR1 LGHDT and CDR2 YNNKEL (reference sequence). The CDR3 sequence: CASSQGSRMVGSPLHF. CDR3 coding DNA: TGTGCCAGCAGCCAAGGGTCCCGGATGGTGGGTTCACCCCTCCACTTT.

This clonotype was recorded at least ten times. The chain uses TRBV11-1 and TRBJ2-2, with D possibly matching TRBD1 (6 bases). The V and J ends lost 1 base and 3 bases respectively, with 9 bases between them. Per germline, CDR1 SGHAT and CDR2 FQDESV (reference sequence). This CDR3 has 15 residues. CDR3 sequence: CASSLGGQHTGELFF. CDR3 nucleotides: TGTGCCAGCAGCTTAGGAGGACAGCACACCGGGGAGCTGTTTTTT. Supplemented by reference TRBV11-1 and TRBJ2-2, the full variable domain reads EAEVAQSPRYKITEKSQAVAFWCDPISGHATLYWYRQILGQGPELLVQFQDESVVDDSQLPKDRFSAERLKGVDSTLKIQPAELGDSAMYLCASSLGGQHTGELFFGEGSRLTVL.

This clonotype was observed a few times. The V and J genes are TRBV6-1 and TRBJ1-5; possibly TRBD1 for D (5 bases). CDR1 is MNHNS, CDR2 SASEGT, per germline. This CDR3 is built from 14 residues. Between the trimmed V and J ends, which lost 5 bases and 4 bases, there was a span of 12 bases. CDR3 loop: CASSSRDANQPQHF. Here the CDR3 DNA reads TGTGCCAGCAGTTCCAGGGACGCGAATCAGCCCCAGCATTTT.

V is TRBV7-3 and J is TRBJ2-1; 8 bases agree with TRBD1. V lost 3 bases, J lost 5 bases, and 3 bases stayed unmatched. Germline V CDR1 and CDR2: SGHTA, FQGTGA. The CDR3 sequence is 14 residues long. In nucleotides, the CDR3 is TGTGCCAGCAGCTTGTCCAGGGGGCACAATGAGCAGTTCTTC. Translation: CASSLSRGHNEQFF.

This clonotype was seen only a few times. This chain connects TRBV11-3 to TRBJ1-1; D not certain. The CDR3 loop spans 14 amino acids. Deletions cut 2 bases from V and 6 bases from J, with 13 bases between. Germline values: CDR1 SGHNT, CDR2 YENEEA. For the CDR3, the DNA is TGTGCCAGCAGCTTACGGTCGGGGTTCCCTGAAGCTTTCTTT. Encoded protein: CASSLRSGFPEAFF.

CDR3 sequence (DNA): TGTGCCTGGAGTGGACGGATTAACTATGGCTACACCTTC. Amino acid sequence: CAWSGRINYGYTF. The chain has TRBV30 and TRBJ1-2, with D hard to call. CDR1 and CDR2 (germline): GTSNPN, SVGIG (reference sequence). Trimming took off 1 base at V and 1 base at J, with 7 bases between the two ends. The CDR3 covers 13 residues.

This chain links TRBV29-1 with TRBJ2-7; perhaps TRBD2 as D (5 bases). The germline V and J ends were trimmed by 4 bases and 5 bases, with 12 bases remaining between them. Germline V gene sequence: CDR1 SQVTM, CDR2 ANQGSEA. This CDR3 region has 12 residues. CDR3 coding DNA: TGCAGCGTTGCCGGGGTTTTCAACGAGCAGTACTTC. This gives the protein CSVAGVFNEQYF.

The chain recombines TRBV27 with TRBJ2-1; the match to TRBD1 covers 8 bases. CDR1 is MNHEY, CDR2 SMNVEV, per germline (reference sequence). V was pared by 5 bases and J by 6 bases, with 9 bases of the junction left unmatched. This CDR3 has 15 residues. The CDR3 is CASSPRPGGFNEQFF. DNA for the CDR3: TGTGCCAGCAGTCCTCGCCCAGGGGGCTTCAATGAGCAGTTCTTC.

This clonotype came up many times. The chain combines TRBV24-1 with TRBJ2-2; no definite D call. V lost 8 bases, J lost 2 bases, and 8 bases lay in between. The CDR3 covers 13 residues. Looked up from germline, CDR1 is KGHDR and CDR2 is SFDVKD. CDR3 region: CATTGPNTGELFF. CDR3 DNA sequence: TGTGCCACCACTGGACCTAACACCGGGGAGCTGTTTTTT.

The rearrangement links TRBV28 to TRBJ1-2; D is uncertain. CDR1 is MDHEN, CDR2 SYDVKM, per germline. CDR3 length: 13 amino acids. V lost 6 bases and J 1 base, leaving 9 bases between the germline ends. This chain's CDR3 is CASSGPNNYGYTF. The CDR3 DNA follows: TGTGCCAGCAGCGGACCGAATAACTATGGCTACACCTTC.

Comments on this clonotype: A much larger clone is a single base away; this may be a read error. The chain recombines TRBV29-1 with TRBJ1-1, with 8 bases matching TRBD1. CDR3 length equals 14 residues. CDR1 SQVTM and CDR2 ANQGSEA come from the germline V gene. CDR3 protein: CSVDRGRRNTKAFF. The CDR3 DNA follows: TGCAGCGTTGACAGGGGGCGACGGAACACTAAAGCTTTCTTT.

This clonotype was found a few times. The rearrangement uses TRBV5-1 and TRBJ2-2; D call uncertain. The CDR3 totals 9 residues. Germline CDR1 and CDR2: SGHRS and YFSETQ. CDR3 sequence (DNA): TGCGCAGAAGGCGGGGAGCTGTTTTTT. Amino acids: CAEGGELFF.

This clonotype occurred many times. This CDR3 is CASSDWGGFTDTQYF. In DNA, the CDR3 is TGTGCCAGCAGTGATTGGGGGGGTTTCACAGATACGCAGTATTTT. This chain connects TRBV2 to TRBJ2-3, with TRBD2 matching over 7 bases. This CDR3 contains 15 residues. Germline loops: CDR1 SNHLY, CDR2 FYNNEI. V dropped 3 bases and J dropped 2; count of bases not matched to a gene: 5. Combining the CDR3 with reference TRBV2 and TRBJ2-3 gives the whole variable domain EPEVTQTPSHQVTQMGQEVILRCVPISNHLYFYWYRQILGQKVEFLVSFYNNEISEKSEIFDDQFSVERPDGSNFTLKIRSTKLEDSAMYFCASSDWGGFTDTQYFGPGTRLTVL.

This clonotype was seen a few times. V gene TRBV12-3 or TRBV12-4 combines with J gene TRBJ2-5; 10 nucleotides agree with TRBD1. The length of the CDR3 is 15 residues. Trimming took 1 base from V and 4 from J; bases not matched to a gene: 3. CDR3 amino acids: CASSLERDRGETQYF. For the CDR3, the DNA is TGTGCCAGCAGTTTAGAAAGGGACAGGGGAGAGACCCAGTACTTC.

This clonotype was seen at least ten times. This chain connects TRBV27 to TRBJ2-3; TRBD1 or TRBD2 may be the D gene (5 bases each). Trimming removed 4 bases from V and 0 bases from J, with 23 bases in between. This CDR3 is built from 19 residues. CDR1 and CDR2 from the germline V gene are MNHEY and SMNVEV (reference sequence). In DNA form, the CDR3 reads TGTGCCAGCAGTTCAGTGGGAGACAGCCCAATCCAAAGCACAGATACGCAGTATTTT. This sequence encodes CASSSVGDSPIQSTDTQYF.

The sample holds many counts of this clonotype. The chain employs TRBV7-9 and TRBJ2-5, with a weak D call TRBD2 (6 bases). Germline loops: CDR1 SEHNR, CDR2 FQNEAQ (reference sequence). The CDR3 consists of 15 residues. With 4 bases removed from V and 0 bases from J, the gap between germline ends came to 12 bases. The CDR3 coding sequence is TGTGCCAGCAGCTCTAGCGACGGGGACCAAGAGACCCAGTACTTC. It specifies CASSSSDGDQETQYF.

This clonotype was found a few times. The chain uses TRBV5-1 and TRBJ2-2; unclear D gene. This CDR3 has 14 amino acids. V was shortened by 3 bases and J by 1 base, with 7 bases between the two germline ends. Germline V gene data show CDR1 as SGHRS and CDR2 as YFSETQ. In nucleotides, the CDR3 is TGCGCCAGCAGCTCGGACGGGAACACCGGGGAGCTGTTTTTT. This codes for CASSSDGNTGELFF.

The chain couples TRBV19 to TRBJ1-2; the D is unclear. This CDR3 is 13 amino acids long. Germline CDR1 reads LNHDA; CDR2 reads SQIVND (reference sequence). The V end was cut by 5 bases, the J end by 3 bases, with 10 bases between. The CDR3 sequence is CASSEDGYYGYTF. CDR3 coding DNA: TGTGCCAGTAGTGAGGACGGATACTATGGCTACACCTTC.

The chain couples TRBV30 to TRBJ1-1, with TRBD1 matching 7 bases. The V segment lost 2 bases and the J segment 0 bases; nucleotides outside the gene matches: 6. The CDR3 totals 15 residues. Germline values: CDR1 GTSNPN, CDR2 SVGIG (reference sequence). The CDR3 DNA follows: TGTGCCTGGAGTCGACCGGGACAGCTGAACACTGAAGCTTTCTTT. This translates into CAWSRPGQLNTEAFF.

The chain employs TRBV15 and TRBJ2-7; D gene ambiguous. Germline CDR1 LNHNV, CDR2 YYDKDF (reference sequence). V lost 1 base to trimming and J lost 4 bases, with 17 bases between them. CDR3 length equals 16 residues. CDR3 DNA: TGTGCCACCAGCAGAGGTCGAACTAAGCTCTTGTACGAGCAGTACTTC. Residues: CATSRGRTKLLYEQYF. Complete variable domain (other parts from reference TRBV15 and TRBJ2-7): DAMVIQNPRYQVTQFGKPVTLSCSQTLNHNVMYWYQQKSSQAPKLLFHYYDKDFNNEADTPDNFQSRRPNTSFCFLDIRSPGLGDTAMYLCATSRGRTKLLYEQYFGPGTRLTVT.

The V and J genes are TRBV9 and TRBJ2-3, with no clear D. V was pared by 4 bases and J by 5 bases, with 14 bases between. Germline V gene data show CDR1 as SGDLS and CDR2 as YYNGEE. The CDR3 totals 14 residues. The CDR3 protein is CASSLNRFEDTQYF. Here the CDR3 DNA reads TGTGCCAGCAGCCTCAACCGTTTTGAAGATACGCAGTATTTT.

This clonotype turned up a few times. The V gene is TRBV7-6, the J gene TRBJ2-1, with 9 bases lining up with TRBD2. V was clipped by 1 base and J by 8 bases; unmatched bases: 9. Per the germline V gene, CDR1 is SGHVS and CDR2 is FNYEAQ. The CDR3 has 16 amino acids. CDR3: CASSLGAAGGWDEQFF. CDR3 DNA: TGTGCCAGCAGCTTAGGGGCTGCGGGAGGGTGGGATGAGCAGTTCTTC.

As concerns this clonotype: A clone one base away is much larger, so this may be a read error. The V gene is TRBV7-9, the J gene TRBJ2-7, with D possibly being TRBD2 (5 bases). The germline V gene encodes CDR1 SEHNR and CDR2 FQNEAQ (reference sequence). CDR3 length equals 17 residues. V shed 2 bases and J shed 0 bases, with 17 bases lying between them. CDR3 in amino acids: CASSLRSVRENSYEQYF. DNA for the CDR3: TGTGCCAGCAGCTTAAGATCTGTAAGGGAGAACTCCTACGAGCAGTACTTC. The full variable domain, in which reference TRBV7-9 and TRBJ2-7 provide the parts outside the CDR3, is DTGVSQNPRHKITKRGQNVTFRCDPISEHNRLYWYRQTLGQGPEFLTYFQNEAQLEKSRLLSDRFSAERPKGSFSTLEIQRTEQGDSAMYLCASSLRSVRENSYEQYFGPGTRLTVT.

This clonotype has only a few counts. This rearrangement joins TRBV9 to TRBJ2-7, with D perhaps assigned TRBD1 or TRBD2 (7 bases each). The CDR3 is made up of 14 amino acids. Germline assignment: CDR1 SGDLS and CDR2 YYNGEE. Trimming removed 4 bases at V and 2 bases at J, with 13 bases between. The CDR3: CASSPRGGPYEQYF. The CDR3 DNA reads TGTGCCAGCAGCCCCAGGGGGGGACCCTACGAGCAGTACTTC.

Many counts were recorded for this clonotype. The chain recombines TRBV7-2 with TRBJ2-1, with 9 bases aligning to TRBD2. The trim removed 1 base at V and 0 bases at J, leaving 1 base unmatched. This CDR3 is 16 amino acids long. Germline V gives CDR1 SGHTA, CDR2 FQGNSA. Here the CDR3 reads CASSLGAGGSYNEQFF. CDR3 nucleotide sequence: TGTGCCAGCAGCTTAGGAGCGGGAGGCTCCTACAATGAGCAGTTCTTC. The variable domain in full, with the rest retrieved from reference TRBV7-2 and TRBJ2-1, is GAGVSQSPSNKVTEKGKDVELRCDPISGHTALYWYRQSLGQGLEFLIYFQGNSAPDKSGLPSDRFSAERTGGSVSTLTIQRTQQEDSAVYLCASSLGAGGSYNEQFFGPGTRLTVL.